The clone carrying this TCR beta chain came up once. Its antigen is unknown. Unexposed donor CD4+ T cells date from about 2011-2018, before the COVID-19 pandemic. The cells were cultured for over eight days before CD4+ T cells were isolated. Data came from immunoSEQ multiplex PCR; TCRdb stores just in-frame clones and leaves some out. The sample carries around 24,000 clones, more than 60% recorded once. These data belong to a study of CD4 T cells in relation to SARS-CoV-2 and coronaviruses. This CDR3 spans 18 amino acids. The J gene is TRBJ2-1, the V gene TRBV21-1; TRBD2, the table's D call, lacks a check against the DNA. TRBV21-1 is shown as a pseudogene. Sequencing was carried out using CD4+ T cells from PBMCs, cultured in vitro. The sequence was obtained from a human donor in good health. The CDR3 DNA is TGTGCCAGCAGCTCAGGACTAGCGGGGGACCAGCTACCGAATGAGCAGTTCTTC. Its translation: CASSSGLAGDQLPNEQFF.